Reported below is one TCR beta chain. As yet, its antigen is unknown. The data are from a study of T cell responses to AZD1222 COVID-19 vaccine. Findings and caveats of the study: Only a handful of AZD1222 recipients, more than five in all, had baseline seropositivity.

Using immunoSEQ multiplex PCR, the repertoire was profiled, and TCRdb retains in-frame clones only, with some absent. The sample yields more than 85,000 clones, roughly 92% seen once. Looked up from germline, CDR1 is SGHRS and CDR2 is YFSETQ. V was cut by 6 bases and J by 3 bases, with 10 bases left in between. This CDR3 is 14 amino acids long. The sample was peripheral blood, taken 28 days after the second AZD1222 dose. This TCR was recovered from an adult who received the AZD1222 COVID-19 vaccine. The chain recombines TRBV5-1 with TRBJ1-6; D gene unclear. Here the CDR3 reads CASTREYYNSPLHF. The DNA for the CDR3 is TGCGCCAGCACACGGGAATACTATAATTCACCCCTCCACTTT.